This T cell receptor (beta chain) was sequenced in a study of early T cells in non-severe SARS-CoV-2 infection. Across the study: Chains from this unsorted whole-blood bulk RNA could not be paired. Broader study findings: The VDJdb matching leaned toward anti-spike CD8 responses and overlooked private and CD4 specificities.

Molecules of cDNA were individually given unique molecular identifiers that were attached to them. TCRdb called the 5' RACE reads again in MiXCR, with one record for every CDR3 protein. Among roughly 93,000 distinct CDR3 sequences listed, more than 9.5% were seen once. Only one count was recorded for this clonotype. Its antigen is undetermined. Unmatched junction bases numbered 0, after V lost 2 bases and J lost 3 bases. The CDR3 has 13 amino acids. Germline values: CDR1 MNHEY, CDR2 SVGAGI. Sequenced: whole blood. The chain is built from TRBV6-5 and TRBJ2-7; 8 nucleotides match TRBD1. The source is an adult who was a healthcare worker with PCR-confirmed SARS-CoV-2 infection or an uninfected control (not recorded which). CDR3 DNA: TGTGCCAGCAGTTACGACAGGGGCTACGAGCAGTACTTC. This encodes CASSYDRGYEQYF.